Listed below are T cell receptor beta chains from one sample, sequenced in a study of blood T cell repertoires in COVID-19. Generated by immunoSEQ multiplex PCR, the TCRdb table keeps only in-frame clones and is missing some. This repertoire shows 300,000 or so clones, under 95% found once; its top ten account for roughly 2.6%. The sequenced material came from PBMCs or T cells enriched from blood (not recorded which). The receptors stem from a man in his fifties or sixties who had recovered from COVID-19. Both conserved end residues are part of each CDR3. The D gene is left open where the match is weak. The size entry is marked missing in some rows and otherwise reads once, few, many or a size class.

.	TRBV4-1	TRBJ1-1	.	TGCGCCAGCAGCCCGAAATTCGGGGGTACTGAAGCTTTCTTT	CASSPKFGGTEAFF
.	TRBV6-6	TRBJ1-2	.	TGTGCCAGCAGTCGATCGACAAGGACACTCTATGGCTACACCTTC	CASSRSTRTLYGYTF
once	TRBV7-8	TRBJ2-1	TRBD2	TGTGCCAGCAGCTTAGGACTAGCGGGGGAGCAGTTCTTC	CASSLGLAGEQFF
.	TRBV7-2	TRBJ2-3	.	TGTGCCAGCAAAGCGAGGAACACAGATACGCAGTATTTT	CASKARNTDTQYF
.	TRBV6-5	TRBJ1-4	TRBD1	TGTGCCAGCAGAGTTGTTGGGACAGCTAATGAAAAACTGTTTTTT	CASRVVGTANEKLFF
.	TRBV7-9	TRBJ2-5	.	TGTGCCAGCAGCGAGCGGCCCGGGGAGACCCAGTACTTC	CASSERPGETQYF
.	TRBV19	TRBJ2-2	.	TGTGCCAGTATAGGAGTCCGAATCGCGAACACCGGGGAGCTGTTTTTT	CASIGVRIANTGELFF
.	TRBV7-8	TRBJ1-6	.	TGTGCCAGCAGCTTAGCGGCACAGCACTATAATTCACCCCTCCACTTT	CASSLAAQHYNSPLHF
.	TRBV7-2	TRBJ2-3	.	TGTGCCAGCAGCTTGGAGGGGGGGCCAGATACGCAGTATTTT	CASSLEGGPDTQYF
.	TRBV2	TRBJ1-5	.	TGTGCCAGCAAGGTACAAGCGGGCAATCAGCCCCAGCATTTT	CASKVQAGNQPQHF
.	TRBV4-1	TRBJ2-1	TRBD2	TGCGCCAGCAGCCCCGGGGGGACTAGCGTTAGTTACAATGAGCAGTTCTTC	CASSPGGTSVSYNEQFF
.	TRBV11-2	TRBJ1-5	TRBD1	TGTGCCAGCAGCTTAGGGGGGACAGCGAATCAGCCCCAGCATTTT	CASSLGGTANQPQHF
few	TRBV5-1	TRBJ2-1	.	TGCGCCAGCAGCTCCAGACTAGGCTCCTACAATGAGCAGTTCTTC	CASSSRLGSYNEQFF
.	TRBV4-2	TRBJ1-1	.	TGTGCCAGCAGCCAAGTCCCCAGCGGCCGGGATGAAGCTTTCTTT	CASSQVPSGRDEAFF
.	TRBV12-3/TRBV12-4	TRBJ1-5	.	TGTGCCAGCACCCGGTCCGCTTCGGCCCAGCATTTT	CASTRSASAQHF
.	TRBV14	TRBJ1-5	.	TGTGCCAGCAGCCAAATCCCCATCTTAGAGGGGGTATTTTGGCAGCCCCAGCATTTT	CASSQIPILEGVFWQPQHF
.	TRBV15	TRBJ2-1	TRBD2	TGTGCCACCAGCAGAGATCAAGCGGGGGGGCCCGGTGAGCAGTTCTTC	CATSRDQAGGPGEQFF
.	TRBV7-3	TRBJ1-2	TRBD1	TGTGCCAGCAGCCCCGGGACAGAGCTTGGCTACACCTTC	CASSPGTELGYTF
.	TRBV18	TRBJ2-3	TRBD1	TGTGCCAGCTCACCATCGGGACAGGGGTCAGATACGCAGTATTTT	CASSPSGQGSDTQYF
.	TRBV12-3/TRBV12-4	TRBJ1-1	TRBD1	TGTGCCAGCAGTTTGTCCCAGGGGGCGGCTTTCTTT	CASSLSQGAAFF
.	TRBV4-3	TRBJ2-1	TRBD2	TGCGCCAGCAGCCCCCGAGGGAGAGCGGGGGTTTATAGCTCCTACAATGAGCAGTTCTTC	CASSPRGRAGVYSSYNEQFF
.	TRBV7-2	TRBJ1-2	TRBD1	TGTGCCAGCAGCCCCCCAGGGACAGCCTATGGCTACACCTTC	CASSPPGTAYGYTF
.	TRBV27	TRBJ1-5	.	TGTGCCAGCACCCGAGGAGCGAATCAGCCCCAGCATTTT	CASTRGANQPQHF
.	TRBV11-3	TRBJ1-3	TRBD1	TGTGCCAGCAGCCCACAGCCGGGACAGGGAGAGCACACCATATATTTT	CASSPQPGQGEHTIYF
.	TRBV3-1/TRBV3-2	TRBJ1-6	.	TGTGCCAGCAGCCATCAGGGAAATAATTCACCCCTCCACTTT	CASSHQGNNSPLHF
few	TRBV7-9	TRBJ1-1	.	TGTGCCAGCACTCGTGACTCCTCAAACACTGAAGCTTTCTTT	CASTRDSSNTEAFF
.	TRBV11-2	TRBJ2-5	TRBD2	TGTGCCAGCAACTATCCTAGCGGGGGAGCAGAGACCCAGTACTTC	CASNYPSGGAETQYF
.	TRBV7-9	TRBJ2-5	TRBD2	TGTGCCAGCAGCTTTAGCGGGGGGGCTCAAGAGACCCAGTACTTC	CASSFSGGAQETQYF
once	TRBV5-1	TRBJ1-2	.	TGCGCCAGCAGCCCCTCCGGGGGGACCCCATATGGCTACACCTTC	CASSPSGGTPYGYTF
.	TRBV7-9	TRBJ2-7	.	TGTGCCAGCATGTCCGGAGATTCCTACGAGCAGTACTTC	CASMSGDSYEQYF
.	TRBV10-3	TRBJ2-7	.	TGTGCCATCAGTGAGCCAACGAGAACCTACGAGCAGTACTTC	CAISEPTRTYEQYF
few	TRBV7-9	TRBJ2-3	.	TGTGCCAGCAGCCTTAGAGGGCCAGATACGCAGTATTTT	CASSLRGPDTQYF
.	TRBV19	TRBJ1-5	TRBD1	TGTGCCAGTGACAGGGGCAATCAGCCCCAGCATTTT	CASDRGNQPQHF
.	TRBV19	TRBJ1-5	TRBD1	TGTGCCAGTATAAGGGGGCGCGGTGACAATCAGCCCCAGCATTTT	CASIRGRGDNQPQHF
.	TRBV4-2	TRBJ1-1	.	TGTGCCAGCAGCCAAGATCGCAGAATGAACACTGAAGCTTTCTTT	CASSQDRRMNTEAFF
.	TRBV3-1/TRBV3-2	TRBJ2-1	.	TGTGCCAGCAGCCAAGTTGGGAGTGAGCAGTTCTTC	CASSQVGSEQFF
.	TRBV6-5	TRBJ1-5	.	TGTGCCAGCGCGGGTCGGGGGAATCAGCCCCAGCATTTT	CASAGRGNQPQHF
.	TRBV15	TRBJ1-5	TRBD1	TGTGCCACCAGCAGAGATCTCGGACAGGGTCAGCCCCAGCATTTT	CATSRDLGQGQPQHF
.	TRBV6-2/TRBV6-3	TRBJ2-3	TRBD2	TGTGCCAGCAGCTCCAGGGTCTCAGCGGGGACCGCAGATACGCAGTATTTT	CASSSRVSAGTADTQYF
.	TRBV5-1	TRBJ1-1	.	TGCGCCAGCAGCTTTTTCCAGGGCGAGAACACTGAAGCTTTCTTT	CASSFFQGENTEAFF
.	TRBV5-1	TRBJ2-3	.	TGCGCCAGCAGCTTGGAAGGGGCGAGGACAGATACGCAGTATTTT	CASSLEGARTDTQYF
once	TRBV29-1	TRBJ2-5	TRBD2	TGCAGCGTTGGCGGGGGGCCAGAGACCCAGTACTTC	CSVGGGPETQYF
few	TRBV4-2	TRBJ1-5	.	TGTGCCAGCAGCCAAGCGCCCGGGATAGCAGAGGAGCCCCAGCATTTT	CASSQAPGIAEEPQHF
.	TRBV19	TRBJ2-5	.	TGTGCCAGTAGTATCAGTTCCGGACAGCTAGTCCAAGAGACCCAGTACTTC	CASSISSGQLVQETQYF
.	TRBV19	TRBJ1-2	.	TGTGCCAGTAGTATTAGAAACTATGGCTACACCTTC	CASSIRNYGYTF
.	TRBV12-3/TRBV12-4	TRBJ2-7	TRBD2	TGTGCCAGTGGACTAGCGGGAGCGTACGAGCAGTACTTC	CASGLAGAYEQYF
.	TRBV13	TRBJ2-5	.	TGTGCCAGCAGCAGAGTGGAGACCCAGTACTTC	CASSRVETQYF
.	TRBV28	TRBJ1-1	.	TGTGCCAGCAGGCGTCAGGGGAGCACTGAAGCTTTCTTT	CASRRQGSTEAFF
.	TRBV11-1	TRBJ1-2	TRBD1	TGTGCCAGCAGCGTGACAGGGACTAACTATGGCTACACCTTC	CASSVTGTNYGYTF
.	TRBV7-8	TRBJ2-1	.	TGTGCCAGCAGCTTACGGCGGGTCGGTTACAATGAGCAGTTCTTC	CASSLRRVGYNEQFF
once	TRBV9	TRBJ2-7	.	TGTGCCAGCAGCCTAATTGATCAGGGGTACGAGCAGTACTTC	CASSLIDQGYEQYF
.	TRBV19	TRBJ1-1	.	TGTGCCAGTAGTAGGGGTCAGGGGATGGAAGGAGCTTTCTTT	CASSRGQGMEGAFF
.	TRBV18	TRBJ2-5	.	TGTGCCAGCTCACCACAACAGGGTCAAGAGACCCAGTACTTC	CASSPQQGQETQYF
.	TRBV9	TRBJ2-1	.	TGTGCCAGCAGCGTAGGGTCAGGGGCCTACAATGAGCAGTTCTTC	CASSVGSGAYNEQFF
.	TRBV2	TRBJ2-2	.	TGTGCCAGCTTCCAGGTGGGAGGGGGAACCGGGGAGCTGTTTTTT	CASFQVGGGTGELFF
.	TRBV15	TRBJ2-7	TRBD2	TGTGCCACCAGCATAGAGATAGGAACTAGCGGACCCTACGAGCAGTACTTC	CATSIEIGTSGPYEQYF
.	TRBV6-5	TRBJ1-1	.	TGTGCCAGCAGTTTCGCAGAGAACACTGAAGCTTTCTTT	CASSFAENTEAFF
.	TRBV7-2	TRBJ1-2	TRBD1	TGTGCCAGCAGCTTAGTAGACAGGGGGCGCCTTACAAACTATGGCTACACCTTC	CASSLVDRGRLTNYGYTF
.	TRBV30	TRBJ1-5	TRBD1	TGTGCCTGGAGTGACGGGACAGATAGCAATCAGCCCCAGCATTTT	CAWSDGTDSNQPQHF
few	TRBV4-1	TRBJ1-5	TRBD1	TGCGCCAGCAGCCAAGAGGGACAGGGCGGGGATCAGCCCCAGCATTTT	CASSQEGQGGDQPQHF